The 17 T cell receptor beta chains in this list originate from one sample, sequenced in a study of T-cell memory formation after mild COVID-19. TCRdb reprocessed the 5' RACE reads via MiXCR and lists one record per CDR3 protein. The sample carries about 470,000 distinct CDR3 sequences, around a sixth recorded once. Sequencing was carried out using PBMCs or a T cell subset sorted from them (not recorded which). The receptors shown here come from an adult woman who had mild COVID-19 (a few samples of this study predate the infection). Cell type and time point are not known.

This clonotype was detected a few times. The rearrangement joins TRBV7-6 to TRBJ1-1; D is unclear. Trimming removed 3 bases from V and 5 bases from J, with 10 bases in between. The CDR3 loop spans 13 amino acids. Looked up from germline, CDR1 is SGHVS and CDR2 is FNYEAQ. As DNA, the CDR3 is TGTGCCAGCAGCTTTGGCAGTCGGACTGAAGCTTTCTTT. It codes for CASSFGSRTEAFF. The full variable domain, in which reference TRBV7-6 and TRBJ1-1 provide the parts outside the CDR3, is GAGVSQSPRYKVTKRGQDVALRCDPISGHVSLYWYRQALGQGPEFLTYFNYEAQQDKSGLPNDRFSAERPEGSISTLTIQRTEQRDSAMYRCASSFGSRTEAFFGQGTRLTVV.

This clonotype occurred once. The genes are TRBV6-1 and TRBJ1-1; tentatively, D is TRBD1 (5 bases). Trimming took 4 bases from V and 4 from J, leaving 10 bases between them. The CDR3 covers 13 residues. CDR1 and CDR2 from the germline V gene are MNHNS and SASEGT. The CDR3 bases are TGTGCCAGCAGTGCAAGACAGACCACTGAAGCTTTCTTT. It translates to CASSARQTTEAFF.

The CDR3 protein is CASSSQGGSANTGELFF. CDR3 DNA sequence: TGTGCCAGCAGCTCCCAAGGGGGGTCCGCGAACACCGGGGAGCTGTTTTTT. The rearrangement joins TRBV7-2 to TRBJ2-2; D could derive from TRBD1 or TRBD2 (6 bases each). The CDR3 is 17 residues long. Germline V gene lookup returns CDR1 SGHTA and CDR2 FQGNSA. V was pared by 4 bases and J by 0 bases, with 15 bases between.

This clonotype has at least ten counts. The rearrangement uses TRBV12-3 or TRBV12-4 and TRBJ2-1, with a possible D match to TRBD1 (6 bases). This CDR3 is built from 13 residues. Deletions cut 5 bases from V and 13 bases from J, with 18 bases between. CDR3 in DNA: TGTGCCAGCAGTCGAGGGGGAGTCGGATCACAGTTCTTC. It codes for CASSRGGVGSQFF.

The V call is TRBV6-5, the J call TRBJ2-1, with D perhaps matching TRBD1 (6 bases). CDR3 size: 15 residues. Germline V gives CDR1 MNHEY, CDR2 SVGAGI. With 6 bases removed from V and 3 bases from J, the gap between germline ends came to 15 bases. The CDR3 loop is CASRRSQQGYNEQFF. CDR3 nucleotide sequence: TGTGCCAGCAGACGAAGCCAACAGGGCTACAATGAGCAGTTCTTC.

The rearrangement joins TRBV19 to TRBJ2-6, with D perhaps TRBD2 (5 bases). Per germline, CDR1 LNHDA and CDR2 SQIVND (reference sequence). V was clipped by 5 bases and J by 0 bases, with 8 bases between them. CDR3 size: 15 residues. The CDR3 DNA reads as TGTGCCAGTAGTTCGGGGTTCTCTGGGGCCAACGTCCTGACTTTC. This codes for CASSSGFSGANVLTF.

The chain links TRBV6-2 or TRBV6-3 to TRBJ2-1; D uncertain. The CDR3 length is 14 residues. Trimming pared 5 bases from V and 8 bases from J, leaving 16 bases between. CDR1 is MNHEY and CDR2 is SVGEGT in the germline V gene. The CDR3 coding sequence is TGTGCCAGCAGTCCACATCTTGGGGTCCATGAGCAGTTCTTC. Encoded protein: CASSPHLGVHEQFF.

The chain recombines TRBV13 with TRBJ2-2; no reliable D call. V dropped 1 base and J dropped 0 bases, with 9 bases sitting between them. CDR3 size: 16 residues. Per the germline V gene, CDR1 is PRHDT and CDR2 is FYEKMQ (reference sequence). The chain's CDR3 is CASSLVRKSNTGELFF. The CDR3 nucleotides read TGTGCCAGCAGCTTAGTTAGGAAATCGAACACCGGGGAGCTGTTTTTT.

This clonotype was counted between two and nine times. The chain couples TRBV6-1 to TRBJ2-7; 7 nucleotides line up with TRBD2. The germline CDR1 and CDR2 sequences are MNHNS and SASEGT. The CDR3 has 13 residues. The V and J ends lost 3 bases and 7 bases, in that order; junction bases with no gene match: 6. The chain's CDR3 is CASSERELVEQYF. Here the CDR3 DNA reads TGTGCCAGCAGTGAGCGGGAGCTGGTTGAGCAGTACTTC.

The V gene is TRBV12-3 or TRBV12-4, the J gene TRBJ2-3; no firm D call. Trimming shortened V by 6 bases and J by 6 bases, and 19 bases separated the two germline ends. This CDR3 comprises 15 residues. The CDR3 DNA reads TGTGCCAGCAGATCTCGACTCGGGCCTATGGATACGCAGTATTTT. Amino acids: CASRSRLGPMDTQYF.

The V gene is TRBV3-1, the J gene TRBJ2-1, with D possibly being TRBD1 (7 bases). Germline CDR1 and CDR2: LGHDT and YNNKEL (reference sequence). Trimming removed 0 bases from V and 9 bases from J, with 18 bases in between. The CDR3 consists of 16 residues. CDR3 loop: CASSQDSTRGHVEQFF. CDR3 in DNA: TGTGCCAGCAGCCAAGATTCGACTAGGGGGCACGTTGAGCAGTTCTTC.

This clonotype was detected a few times. This rearrangement joins TRBV5-1 to TRBJ2-7; the match to TRBD1 covers 9 bases. The CDR3 is 16 amino acids. Germline CDR1 is SGHRS and CDR2 is YFSETQ. With V trimmed by 0 bases and J by 4 bases, 8 bases remained unmatched. CDR3 nucleotide sequence: TGCGCCAGCAGCTTGGGGATGGGACAGGGTGGATACGAGCAGTACTTC. As protein: CASSLGMGQGGYEQYF.

This clonotype was picked up a small number of times. The chain links TRBV20-1 to TRBJ1-6; TRBD1 agrees at 8 bases. From germline, CDR1 is DFQATT and CDR2 SNEGSKA (reference sequence). The CDR3 runs 16 residues. V lost 0 bases to trimming and J lost 10 bases; unmatched junction nucleotides: 11. The chain's CDR3 is CSARDWGDRGRSPLHF. For the CDR3, the DNA is TGCAGTGCTAGAGATTGGGGAGACAGGGGACGATCACCCCTCCACTTT.

The CDR3 DNA follows: TGCGCCAGCAACATAAGGACAGGAGAGGGTGGCTACACCTTC. This translates into CASNIRTGEGGYTF. The V and J genes are TRBV5-1 and TRBJ1-2, with 7 bases matching TRBD1. Trimming took 6 bases from V and 7 from J; bases not matched to a gene: 12. This CDR3 is 14 amino acids long. Germline CDR1 SGHRS, CDR2 YFSETQ.

The rearrangement joins TRBV6-2 or TRBV6-3 to TRBJ2-2, with TRBD1 matching over 10 bases. Germline CDR1 MNHEY, CDR2 SVGEGT. With 6 bases clipped from V and 3 bases from J, the junction kept 4 bases outside the gene matches. The CDR3 is made up of 15 amino acids. CDR3 in amino acids: CASRPTGGYTGELFF. The CDR3, as DNA: TGTGCCAGCAGACCGACAGGGGGCTACACCGGGGAGCTGTTTTTT.

On this clonotype itself: Relative to the germline gene, one junction end is altered; a read error may explain this. The chain joins TRBV10-3 to TRBJ2-7; 7 bases are shared with TRBD2. The CDR3 is 13 amino acids. Germline V gene sequence: CDR1 ENHRY, CDR2 SYGVKD. CDR3 amino acids: CAISESGRAERYF. In DNA, the CDR3 is TGTGCCATCAGTGAGTCGGGGAGGGCCGAGCGGTACTTC.

CDR3 loop: CASSLAVGNSPLHF. The CDR3 DNA sequence: TGCGCCAGCAGCTTGGCAGTGGGGAATTCACCCCTCCACTTT. This sequence joins TRBV5-1 and TRBJ1-6; D call uncertain. Between the trimmed V and J ends, which lost 0 bases and 7 bases, there was a span of 8 bases. The CDR3 runs 14 residues. Germline loops: CDR1 SGHRS, CDR2 YFSETQ.